Given below is one T cell receptor (beta chain) in context. The antigen it binds to is not known. No clone much larger than this one lies a single base away; base qualities are absent. The record originates from a study of shared T cell receptors in the human thymus (dated by TCRdb to the early 2020s). At the level of the whole study: The study investigated the way shared, self-reactive T-cell receptor alpha chains are produced in the human thymus.

CDR1 and CDR2 (SGHTA, FQGNSA) derive from the germline V gene. The germline V end is reduced by 5 bases and the J end by 0 bases; junction bases left unmatched: 6. There are 16 amino acids in the CDR3, from cysteine to phenylalanine inclusive. Left in the record is the CDR3 DNA by itself, 48 bases read in frame from the first base. Library construction relied on the immunoSEQ multiplex PCR assay. Entries here come from immuneACCESS through TCRdb and include only in-frame sequences with V and J called. Some clones fail to appear in such tables; in the studies checked, an unresolved V gene covers under half of the shortfall, and the cause of the remainder is unknown. Present in this sample are about 660,000 clones, around 89% of which were seen just once. The ten top clones hold 0.01% of the sample. This sample also appeared in a second study, on human thymus T cells. As the second study states: Donors were immunologically healthy infants undergoing open corrective cardiac surgery for congenital heart defects in Finland. The thymus tissue came from surgical resects taken out during corrective cardiac surgery. Biased V and J gene segment usage appeared to be present in both thymic and peripheral blood repertoires. Highly overlapping thymic TCR repertoires among unrelated individuals were reported in the related research. TCR alpha and beta repertoires from roughly eight infant thymus samples and four related peripheral blood samples were characterized in the study. The infant donors were roughly 7 to 250 days old, and the cohort included six males and a couple of females. Thymocytes were freed from the tissue by mechanical means and kept at -70 degrees C as pellets of roughly 8.5-31 million cells. Genomic DNA was extracted from frozen cell pellets with a QIAsymphony instrument. The immunoSEQ multiplex PCR assay was used to amplify the TCRB and TCRAD loci from a standardized quantity of quality-controlled genomic DNA. The V(D)J region was spanned by amplicons of a length sufficient to cover the CDR3 and to identify V and J genes. The commercial immunoSEQ service was used to sequence amplicons on an Illumina platform. Primer bias and sequencing errors were corrected as previously described, and TCRAD and TCRB were defined on the basis of the IMGT database. immunoSEQ Analyzer 3.0 and VDJTools were used for repertoire analysis, which covered basic statistics, V/J segment usage, diversity estimates, rarefaction and pairwise overlap. Diversity was estimated using the Chao1, ChaoE, Efron-Thisted, Shannon and inverse Simpson indices, and was also estimated on datasets down-sampled to the size of the smallest sample. Repertoire overlap used strict matching of CDR3 nucleotide sequence, V gene and J gene, with Jaccard-based multidimensional scaling clustering. On average, approximately 790,000 unique TCRB clonotypes were obtained from thymus samples, compared with about 84,000 from blood samples.

This receptor was obtained from a boy under two years old with a congenital heart defect. Donor details come from another sample of the same person, matched by shared clones. Sample: thymocytes. The sequence is built from TRBV7-2 and TRBJ2-7, with TRBD2 matching 11 junction bases. The nucleotide sequence is TGTGCCAGCAGCCCGGGACTAGCGGATATCTCCTACGAGCAGTACTTC. It translates to CASSPGLADISYEQYF.